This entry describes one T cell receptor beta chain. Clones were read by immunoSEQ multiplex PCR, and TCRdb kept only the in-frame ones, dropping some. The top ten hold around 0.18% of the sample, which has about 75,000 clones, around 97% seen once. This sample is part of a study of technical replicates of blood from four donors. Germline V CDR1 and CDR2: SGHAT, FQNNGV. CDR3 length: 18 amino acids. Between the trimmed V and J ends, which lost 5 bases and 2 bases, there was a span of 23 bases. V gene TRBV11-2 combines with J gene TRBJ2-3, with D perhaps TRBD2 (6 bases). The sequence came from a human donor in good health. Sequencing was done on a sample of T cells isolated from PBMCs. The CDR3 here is CASSPRSDYFLDTDTQYF. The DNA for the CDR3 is TGTGCCAGCAGCCCAAGATCGGACTACTTCCTGGACACAGATACGCAGTATTTT.